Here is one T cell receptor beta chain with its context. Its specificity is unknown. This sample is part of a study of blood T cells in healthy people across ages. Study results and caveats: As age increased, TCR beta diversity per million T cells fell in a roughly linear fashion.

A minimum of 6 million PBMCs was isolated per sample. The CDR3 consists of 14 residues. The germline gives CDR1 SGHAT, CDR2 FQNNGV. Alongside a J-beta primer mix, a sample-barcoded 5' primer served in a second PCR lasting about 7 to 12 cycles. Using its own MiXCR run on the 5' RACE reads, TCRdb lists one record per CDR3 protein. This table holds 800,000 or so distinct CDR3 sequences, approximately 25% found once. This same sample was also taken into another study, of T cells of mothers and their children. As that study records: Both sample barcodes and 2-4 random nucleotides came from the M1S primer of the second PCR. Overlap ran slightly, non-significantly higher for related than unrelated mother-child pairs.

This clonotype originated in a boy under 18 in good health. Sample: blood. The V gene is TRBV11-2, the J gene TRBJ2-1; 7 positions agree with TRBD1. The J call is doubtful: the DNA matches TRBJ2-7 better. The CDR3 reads CASSLGRQGDEQYF. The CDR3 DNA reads TGTGCCAGCAGCTTAGGCCGGCAGGGGGACGAGCAGTACTTC.